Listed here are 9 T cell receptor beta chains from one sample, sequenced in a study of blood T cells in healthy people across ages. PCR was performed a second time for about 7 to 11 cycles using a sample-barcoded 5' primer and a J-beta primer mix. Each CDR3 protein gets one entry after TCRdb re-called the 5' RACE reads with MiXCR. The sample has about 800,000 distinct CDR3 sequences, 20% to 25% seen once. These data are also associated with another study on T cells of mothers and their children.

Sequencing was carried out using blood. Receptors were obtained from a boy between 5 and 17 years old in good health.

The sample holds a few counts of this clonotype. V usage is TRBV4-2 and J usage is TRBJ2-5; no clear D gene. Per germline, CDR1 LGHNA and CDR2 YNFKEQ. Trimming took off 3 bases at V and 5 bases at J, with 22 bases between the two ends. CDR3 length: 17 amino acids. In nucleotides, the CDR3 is TGTGCCAGCAGCCAGTCCCTATATGGGCTAGACGGGGAGACCCAGTACTTC. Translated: CASSQSLYGLDGETQYF.

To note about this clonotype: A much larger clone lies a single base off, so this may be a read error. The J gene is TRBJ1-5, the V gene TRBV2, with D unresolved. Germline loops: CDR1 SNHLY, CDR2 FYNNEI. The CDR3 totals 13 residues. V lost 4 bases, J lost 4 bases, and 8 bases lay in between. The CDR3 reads CASSGWGNQPQHF. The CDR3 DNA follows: TGTGCCAGCAGTGGCTGGGGAAATCAGCCCCAGCATTTT.

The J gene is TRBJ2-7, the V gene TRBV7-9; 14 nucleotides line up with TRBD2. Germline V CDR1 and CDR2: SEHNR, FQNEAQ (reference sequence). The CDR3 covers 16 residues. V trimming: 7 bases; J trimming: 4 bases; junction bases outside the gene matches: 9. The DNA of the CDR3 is TGTGCCAGCAACCTTGGGACTAGCGGGAGAAGATACGAGCAGTACTTC. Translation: CASNLGTSGRRYEQYF. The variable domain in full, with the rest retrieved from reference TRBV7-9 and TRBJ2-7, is DTGVSQNPRHKITKRGQNVTFRCDPISEHNRLYWYRQTLGQGPEFLTYFQNEAQLEKSRLLSDRFSAERPKGSFSTLEIQRTEQGDSAMYLCASNLGTSGRRYEQYFGPGTRLTVT.

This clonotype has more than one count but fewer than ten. CDR3 in amino acids: CASSLQTDTGYEQYF. The CDR3 DNA sequence: TGTGCCAGCAGTTTACAGACCGATACGGGCTACGAGCAGTACTTC. The rearrangement links TRBV28 to TRBJ2-7; D is unclear. The germline gives CDR1 MDHEN, CDR2 SYDVKM. This CDR3 is 15 amino acids long. With 2 bases removed from V and 3 bases from J, the gap between germline ends came to 14 bases.

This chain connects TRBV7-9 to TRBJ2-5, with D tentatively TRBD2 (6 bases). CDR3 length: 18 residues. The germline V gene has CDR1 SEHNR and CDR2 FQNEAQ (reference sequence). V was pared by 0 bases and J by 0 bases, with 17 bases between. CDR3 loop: CASSLASLEAGYQETQYF. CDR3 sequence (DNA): TGTGCCAGCAGCTTAGCGTCCCTAGAAGCGGGCTACCAAGAGACCCAGTACTTC.

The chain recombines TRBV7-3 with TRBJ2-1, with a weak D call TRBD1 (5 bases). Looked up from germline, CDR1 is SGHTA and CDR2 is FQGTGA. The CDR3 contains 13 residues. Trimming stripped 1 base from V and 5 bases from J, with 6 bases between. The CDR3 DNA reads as TGTGCCAGCAGCTTAAGACAGAACAATGAGCAGTTCTTC. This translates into CASSLRQNNEQFF.

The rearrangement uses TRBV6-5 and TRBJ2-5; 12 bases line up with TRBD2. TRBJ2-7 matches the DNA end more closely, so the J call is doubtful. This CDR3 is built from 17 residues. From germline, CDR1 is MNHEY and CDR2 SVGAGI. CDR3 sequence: CASSYTYTSGRTYEQYF. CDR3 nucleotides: TGTGCCAGCAGTTACACCTACACTAGCGGGAGGACCTACGAGCAGTACTTC.

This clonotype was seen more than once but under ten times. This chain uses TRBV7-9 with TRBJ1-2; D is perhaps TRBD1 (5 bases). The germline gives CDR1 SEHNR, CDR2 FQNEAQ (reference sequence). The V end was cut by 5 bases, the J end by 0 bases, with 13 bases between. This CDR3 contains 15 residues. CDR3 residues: CASSPNGGANYGYTF. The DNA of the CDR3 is TGTGCCAGCAGCCCTAATGGGGGGGCTAACTATGGCTACACCTTC.

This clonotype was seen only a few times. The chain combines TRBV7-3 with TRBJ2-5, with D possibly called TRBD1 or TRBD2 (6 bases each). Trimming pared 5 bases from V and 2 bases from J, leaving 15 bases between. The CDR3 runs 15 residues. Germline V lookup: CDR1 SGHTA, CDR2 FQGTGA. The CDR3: CASSITPGAQETQYF. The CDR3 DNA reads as TGTGCCAGCAGCATTACTCCGGGGGCTCAAGAGACCCAGTACTTC.